Following are 22 T cell receptor beta chains from one sample sequenced in a study of blood T cell repertoires in COVID-19. Method: immunoSEQ multiplex PCR; TCRdb's copy keeps in-frame clones and lacks some. The sample records 300,000 or so clones, 90% being singletons. Material: PBMCs or T cells enriched from blood (not recorded which). These receptors were collected from a man between 60 and 75 years old who had recovered from COVID-19.

V gene TRBV14 combines with J gene TRBJ1-3; D is unclear. The CDR3 has 17 residues. The germline V gene encodes CDR1 SGHDN and CDR2 FVKESK. V was trimmed by 2 bases and J by 0 bases, leaving 14 bases between them. The CDR3 DNA sequence: TGTGCCAGCAGCCAAACATATTCGTGGGCCTCTGGAAACACCATATATTTT. This translates into CASSQTYSWASGNTIYF.

A note on this clone: Different DNA sequences within this sample yield the same CDR3. The CDR3, as DNA: TGTGCCAGCAGCTCGACAGGGGGCAATGAGCAGTTCTTC. It encodes CASSSTGGNEQFF. The J gene is TRBJ2-1, the V gene TRBV7-2; 9 bases fit TRBD1. The CDR3 runs 13 residues. Germline V gene sequence: CDR1 SGHTA, CDR2 FQGNSA. After removal of 4 bases from V and 6 bases from J, the junction contained 1 base not matched to a gene.

The chain joins TRBV10-1 to TRBJ2-1, with a possible D match to TRBD1 (6 bases). The V gene lost 0 bases and the J gene lost 1 base, with 10 bases spanning the gap. This CDR3 spans 16 amino acids. The V gene's germline CDR1 is WNHNN and CDR2 SYGVQD (reference sequence). The CDR3 protein is CASSESLRGSYNEQFF. For the CDR3, the DNA is TGCGCCAGCAGTGAGTCCCTCAGGGGTTCCTACAATGAGCAGTTCTTC.

The chain has TRBV14 and TRBJ1-2; D not certain. Trimming pared 0 bases from V and 3 bases from J, leaving 5 bases between. CDR1 is SGHDN and CDR2 is FVKESK in the germline V gene. The CDR3 has 13 residues. CDR3 DNA: TGTGCCAGCAGCCAAGACCCCTACTATGGCTACACCTTC. Translated, it gives CASSQDPYYGYTF.

V is TRBV6-1 and J is TRBJ1-2, with 8 positions matching TRBD1. CDR3 length: 14 amino acids. In germline, CDR1 is MNHNS, CDR2 SASEGT. Trimming cost V 3 bases and J 4 bases; bases outside gene matches: 4. CDR3 sequence reads: CASSDHRGTYGYTF. The CDR3 nucleotides are TGTGCCAGCAGTGACCACAGGGGGACCTATGGCTACACCTTC.

V usage is TRBV12-5 and J usage is TRBJ2-7, with 8 bases identical to TRBD2. Germline lookup yields CDR1 LGHNT and CDR2 FRNRAP. CDR3 length equals 13 residues. V dropped 6 bases and J dropped 4; count of bases not matched to a gene: 5. The CDR3, as DNA: TGTGCTAGTGGACCGGGACTAGGATACGAGCAGTACTTC. Translating gives CASGPGLGYEQYF. Full variable domain (missing parts from reference TRBV12-5 and TRBJ2-7): DARVTQTPRHKVTEMGQEVTMRCQPILGHNTVFWYRQTMMQGLELLAYFRNRAPLDDSGMPKDRFSAEMPDATLATLKIQPSEPRDSAVYFCASGPGLGYEQYFGPGTRLTVT.

This chain connects TRBV7-8 to TRBJ1-5; 7 bases are shared with TRBD1. The CDR3 is 16 residues long. Germline-derived CDR1 and CDR2 are SGHVS and FQNEAQ. V gave up 1 base and J gave up 3 bases; unmatched junction bases: 6. The CDR3 nucleotides are TGTGCCAGCAGCTTAGGTGTCAGGGGGGTCAATCAGCCCCAGCATTTT. It specifies CASSLGVRGVNQPQHF. Full variable domain (outside the CDR3, taken from reference TRBV7-8 and TRBJ1-5): GAGVSQSPRYKVAKRGQDVALRCDPISGHVSLFWYQQALGQGPEFLTYFQNEAQLDKSGLPSDRFFAERPEGSVSTLKIQRTQQEDSAVYLCASSLGVRGVNQPQHFGDGTRLSIL.

V gene TRBV5-1 combines with J gene TRBJ1-2; tentative D call: TRBD1 (6 bases). V gave up 4 bases and J gave up 0 bases, with 16 bases separating them. This CDR3 has 16 residues. The V gene's germline CDR1 is SGHRS and CDR2 YFSETQ. CDR3 in DNA: TGCGCCAGCAGCGAGAGACGGGGGGCCTCTAACTATGGCTACACCTTC. The encoded protein is CASSERRGASNYGYTF.

The chain is built from TRBV12-2 and TRBJ2-5; the table's D call, TRBD2, was not checked against the DNA. TRBV12-2 is given as a pseudogene. There are 14 residues in the CDR3. CDR3 region: CASRGGRDLKTQYF. The CDR3 DNA sequence: TGTGCAAGTCGGGGGGGACGAGATCTGAAGACCCAGTACTTC.

The chain links TRBV29-1 to TRBJ1-2; D remains ambiguous. CDR3 length: 11 residues. Trimming removed 7 bases at V and 6 bases at J, with 12 bases between. Germline loops: CDR1 SQVTM, CDR2 ANQGSEA. For the CDR3, the DNA is TGCAGCGGGATAACGCGGAATGGCTACACCTTC. This encodes CSGITRNGYTF.

The chain combines TRBV25-1 with TRBJ1-4, with D unclear. This CDR3 is built from 14 residues. V lost 4 bases to trimming and J lost 5 bases, with 11 bases between them. Germline CDR1 and CDR2: MGHDK and SYGVNS. The DNA of the CDR3 is TGTGCCAGCAGTGGGGCAGCCTACAATGAAAAACTGTTTTTT. The encoded protein is CASSGAAYNEKLFF.

This clone was found once. The chain carries TRBV24-1 and TRBJ1-5; D gene ambiguous. Germline V CDR1 and CDR2: KGHDR, SFDVKD. The CDR3 covers 13 residues. Trimming removed 5 bases at V and 4 bases at J, with 8 bases between. Here the CDR3 reads CATSGWENQPQHF. CDR3 DNA: TGTGCCACCAGTGGGTGGGAGAATCAGCCCCAGCATTTT.

This clone appeared a few times. The chain combines TRBV15 with TRBJ2-3; 7 nucleotides match TRBD2. The junction had 4 bases not matched to a gene; V was cut back by 5 bases and J by 2 bases. The CDR3 runs 14 residues. Germline lookup yields CDR1 LNHNV and CDR2 YYDKDF (reference sequence). CDR3 nucleotides: TGTGCCACCAGCGGGAGGGTACACACAGATACGCAGTATTTT. It specifies CATSGRVHTDTQYF.

This clone has a count of ten or more. The chain is built from TRBV6-5 and TRBJ2-7, with 9 bases identical to TRBD2. The CDR3 is 16 amino acids. CDR1 and CDR2 from the germline V gene are MNHEY and SVGAGI. V was clipped by 4 bases and J by 2 bases; unmatched bases: 9. The CDR3 DNA follows: TGTGCCAGCAGTTTAGCGGGGGCCGAGCTAACCTACGAGCAGTACTTC. Translating gives CASSLAGAELTYEQYF.

The chain carries TRBV6-2 or TRBV6-3 and TRBJ1-1, with D uncertain. Germline loops: CDR1 MNHEY, CDR2 SVGEGT. The CDR3 totals 14 residues. V lost 2 bases to trimming and J lost 3 bases, with 10 bases between them. The CDR3 is CASSYLFGDTEAFF. Here the CDR3 DNA reads TGTGCCAGCAGTTACCTTTTCGGGGACACTGAAGCTTTCTTT.

The genes are TRBV9 and TRBJ1-3; D ambiguous. Trimming took 4 bases from V and 0 from J, leaving 8 bases between them. The CDR3 runs to 14 residues. Germline V gives CDR1 SGDLS, CDR2 YYNGEE. CDR3 in amino acids: CASSLTDSGNTIYF. Here the CDR3 DNA reads TGTGCCAGCAGCCTCACAGACTCTGGAAACACCATATATTTT.

The chain employs TRBV6-1 and TRBJ1-3, with D possibly matching TRBD1 (5 bases). Germline V lookup: CDR1 MNHNS, CDR2 SASEGT. V lost 1 base and J 0 bases, leaving 13 bases between the germline ends. The CDR3 spans 17 residues. CDR3 region: CASSEGWRGRSGNTIYF. DNA of the CDR3: TGTGCCAGCAGTGAAGGGTGGAGGGGACGCTCTGGAAACACCATATATTTT.

This clone has a handful of counts. V and J are TRBV7-8 and TRBJ2-1, with 9 bases lining up with TRBD2. This CDR3 contains 17 residues. Germline V gives CDR1 SGHVS, CDR2 FQNEAQ. The V segment lost 1 base and the J segment 7 bases; nucleotides outside the gene matches: 11. In nucleotides, the CDR3 is TGTGCCAGCAGCTTAGGGGGCCTGCGGGAGGGCTCGAATGAGCAGTTCTTC. It is translated as CASSLGGLREGSNEQFF. Full variable domain (outside the CDR3, taken from reference TRBV7-8 and TRBJ2-1): GAGVSQSPRYKVAKRGQDVALRCDPISGHVSLFWYQQALGQGPEFLTYFQNEAQLDKSGLPSDRFFAERPEGSVSTLKIQRTQQEDSAVYLCASSLGGLREGSNEQFFGPGTRLTVL.

CDR3 in DNA: TGCGCCAGCAGCTCAGGGACACAAACCCAAGAGACCCAGTACTTC. This sequence encodes CASSSGTQTQETQYF. The chain recombines TRBV5-1 with TRBJ2-5; a possible D gene is TRBD1 (6 bases). The CDR3 consists of 15 residues. V was pared by 3 bases and J by 1 base, with 13 bases between. Germline values: CDR1 SGHRS, CDR2 YFSETQ.

J is TRBJ1-2 and V is TRBV10-3; the D gene is possibly TRBD1 (5 bases). Germline values: CDR1 ENHRY, CDR2 SYGVKD. Deletions cut 6 bases from V and 4 bases from J, with 6 bases between. This CDR3 region has 11 residues. DNA for the CDR3: TGTGCCATCAGGACAGTCTATGGCTACACCTTC. It specifies CAIRTVYGYTF.

The gene calls are TRBV29-1 and TRBJ2-2; no reliable D call. V dropped 0 bases and J dropped 4 bases, with 15 bases sitting between them. Per germline, CDR1 SQVTM and CDR2 ANQGSEA. The CDR3 is 16 amino acids. The CDR3 spells CSVEDFLGTSTGELFF. CDR3 nucleotide sequence: TGCAGCGTTGAAGACTTCTTGGGCACGAGCACCGGGGAGCTGTTTTTT.

The chain combines TRBV18 with TRBJ1-5; 7 positions agree with TRBD1. V trimming: 2 bases; J trimming: 5 bases; junction bases outside the gene matches: 3. The germline V gene has CDR1 KGHSH and CDR2 LQKENI. The CDR3 is made up of 14 amino acids. CDR3 sequence (DNA): TGTGCCAGCTCACCAGGACAGGAGTATCAGCCCCAGCATTTT. This encodes CASSPGQEYQPQHF.